The 27 T cell receptor beta chains below were found in one sample sequenced in a study of blood T cell repertoires in COVID-19 (dated by TCRdb to 2020 to 2022). Library construction relied on the immunoSEQ multiplex PCR assay. TCRdb took over this immuneACCESS table, retaining in-frame rearrangements with V and J assigned. Such tables are incomplete; in checked studies, under half of the missing clones stem from an unresolved V gene, and the remainder is unexplained. The sample data list 200,000 to 250,000 clones, and 84% of these were observed just once. About 20% of the sample lies in the top ten. Specimen: peripheral blood. The receptors were sampled from a young man with active or convalescent COVID-19.

This clone was recorded only once. V and J are TRBV29-1 and TRBJ2-1; TRBD2 might be the D (5 bases). Germline CDR1 and CDR2: SQVTM and ANQGSEA. Trimming took 7 bases from V and 8 from J, leaving 15 bases between them. This CDR3 region has 12 residues. In DNA, the CDR3 is TGCAGCGCCTCAACTAGTGGGTATGAGCAGTTCTTC. Its translation: CSASTSGYEQFF.

J is TRBJ2-3 and V is TRBV7-2; 10 nucleotides align to TRBD1. The CDR3 has 17 residues. Germline V gene data show CDR1 as SGHTA and CDR2 as FQGNSA. The V segment lost 5 bases and the J segment 10 bases; nucleotides outside the gene matches: 18. The CDR3 DNA reads as TGTGCCAGCAGCCCCTCCACGGACAGGGGGAGAAAAACGGCGCAGTATTTT. It specifies CASSPSTDRGRKTAQYF.

The CDR3 DNA follows: TGTGCCAGCAGTTACTCGGAGGGGGGGTTCTGCACCTTC. It is translated as CASSYSEGGFCTF. This chain connects TRBV6-5 to TRBJ1-2, with D possibly being TRBD1 (6 bases). Trimming stripped 0 bases from V and 13 bases from J, with 15 bases between. CDR1 MNHEY and CDR2 SVGAGI come from the germline V gene. CDR3 length: 13 amino acids.

This clone was observed a few times. The chain uses TRBV5-1 and TRBJ1-3; no clear D gene. Germline V gene data show CDR1 as SGHRS and CDR2 as YFSETQ. The CDR3 has 15 residues. Trimming removed 5 bases at V and 0 bases at J, with 12 bases between. CDR3 DNA: TGCGCCAGCAGACCTACGGGAGCCTCTGGAAACACCATATATTTT. This encodes CASRPTGASGNTIYF.

The sample holds a few counts of this clone. This sequence joins TRBV5-1 and TRBJ2-3; 9 bases line up with TRBD2. V lost 0 bases and J lost 7; bases outside the gene matches: 6. Germline V CDR1 and CDR2: SGHRS, YFSETQ. The CDR3 runs to 15 residues. The CDR3 coding sequence is TGCGCCAGCAGCTTGGGGTCGGCGGGAGGGAATACGCAGTATTTT. Protein: CASSLGSAGGNTQYF. Together with reference TRBV5-1 and TRBJ2-3, the CDR3 gives the full variable domain: KAGVTQTPRYLIKTRGQQVTLSCSPISGHRSVSWYQQTPGQGLQFLFEYFSETQRNKGNFPGRFSGRQFSNSRSEMNVSTLELGDSALYLCASSLGSAGGNTQYFGPGTRLTVL.

The chain couples TRBV19 to TRBJ1-2; tentative D call: TRBD1 (6 bases). Germline V CDR1 and CDR2: LNHDA, SQIVND (reference sequence). The CDR3 has 15 residues. V dropped 5 bases and J dropped 4 bases, with 17 bases sitting between them. In DNA, the CDR3 is TGTGCCAGTAGTCCATCACAGGGAAGGAGCTATGGCTACACCTTC. Encoded protein: CASSPSQGRSYGYTF.

This clone was recorded once. The rearrangement uses TRBV4-1 and TRBJ1-6; D is possibly TRBD1 (5 bases). The CDR3 sequence is 17 residues long. Between the trimmed V and J ends, which lost 6 bases and 3 bases, there was a span of 18 bases. The germline CDR1 and CDR2 sequences are MGHRA and YSYEKL. This chain's CDR3 is CASRPGRGRVYNSPLHF. For the CDR3, the DNA is TGCGCCAGCAGGCCTGGGAGGGGCAGGGTCTATAATTCACCCCTCCACTTT.

The chain joins TRBV29-1 to TRBJ1-1; 10 positions agree with TRBD1. Per germline, CDR1 SQVTM and CDR2 ANQGSEA. J was trimmed by 5 bases and V by 5 bases; bases with no gene match: 5. CDR3 length: 13 amino acids. CDR3 region: CSVYDRGRTEAFF. Written as DNA, the CDR3 is TGCAGCGTTTATGACAGGGGGCGGACTGAAGCTTTCTTT.

This clone was observed a few times. J is TRBJ1-1 and V is TRBV4-3; D ambiguous. The length of the CDR3 is 14 residues. V was pared by 1 base and J by 1 base, with 7 bases between. Germline CDR1 reads LGHNA; CDR2 reads YSLEER. The CDR3, as DNA: TGCGCCAGCAGCCAAGTAGATTCGAACACTGAAGCTTTCTTT. Encoded protein: CASSQVDSNTEAFF.

This chain connects TRBV28 to TRBJ1-4, with a weak D call TRBD1 (5 bases). The CDR3 spans 14 residues. CDR1 and CDR2 (germline): MDHEN, SYDVKM. Trimming stripped 6 bases from V and 7 bases from J, with 15 bases between. The CDR3 sequence: CASSPGGWGEKLFF. Here the CDR3 DNA reads TGTGCCAGCAGCCCGGGGGGATGGGGTGAAAAACTGTTTTTT.

The chain links TRBV7-2 to TRBJ1-3; D uncertain. Germline loops: CDR1 SGHTA, CDR2 FQGNSA. The CDR3 sequence is 14 residues long. Trimming cost V 5 bases and J 2 bases, with 10 bases left between them. The CDR3 nucleotides read TGTGCCAGCAGCATTGCGGGGACTGGAAACACCATATATTTT. It is translated as CASSIAGTGNTIYF.

The rearrangement links TRBV11-2 to TRBJ2-2, with 7 bases identical to TRBD2. CDR1 is SGHAT, CDR2 FQNNGV, per germline. CDR3 length equals 15 residues. The ends lost 5 bases at V and 6 bases at J; junction bases unmatched: 9. CDR3 protein: CASSHAPGGSGELFF. The CDR3 DNA is TGTGCCAGCAGCCACGCACCGGGGGGTTCCGGGGAGCTGTTTTTT.

The CDR3, as DNA: TGTGCCAGCAGCCGGGACAGGGGTTCCTACGAGCAGTACTTC. Translating gives CASSRDRGSYEQYF. This sequence joins TRBV5-8 and TRBJ2-7; 10 positions agree with TRBD1. The CDR3 extends over 14 amino acids. Germline CDR1 SGHTS, CDR2 YDEGEE. Trimming at V came to 4 bases and at J to 1 base, leaving 2 bases not matched to a gene.

V gene TRBV9 combines with J gene TRBJ2-1, with 11 bases matching TRBD2. The CDR3 runs 17 residues. J lost 2 bases, V lost 3 bases, and 7 bases had no gene match. The germline CDR1 and CDR2 sequences are SGDLS and YYNGEE. The CDR3 DNA sequence: TGTGCCAGCAGCGCGACTAGCGGGGCTCTGCCCTACAATGAGCAGTTCTTC. Translating gives CASSATSGALPYNEQFF.

The V and J genes are TRBV7-2 and TRBJ1-5; D gene ambiguous. There are 13 residues in the CDR3. Germline V gene data show CDR1 as SGHTA and CDR2 as FQGNSA. V was trimmed by 1 base and J by 4 bases, leaving 5 bases between them. CDR3 residues: CASSLDSNQPQHF. In DNA, the CDR3 is TGTGCCAGCAGCTTAGACTCAAATCAGCCCCAGCATTTT.

About this clone: One end of the junction does not line up with germline, which may come from a read error. The rearrangement joins TRBV6-1 to TRBJ1-1; 7 bases agree with TRBD1. Germline V gene data show CDR1 as MNHNS and CDR2 as SASEGT. The CDR3 consists of 14 residues. The CDR3 spells CASREDRANTEAFF. In DNA, the CDR3 is TGTGCCAGCAGGGAAGACAGGGCCAACACTGAAGCTTTCTTT.

V is TRBV7-2 and J is TRBJ2-1; 13 bases match TRBD2. Per germline, CDR1 SGHTA and CDR2 FQGNSA. The trim removed 10 bases at V and 4 bases at J, leaving 13 bases unmatched. This CDR3 has 17 residues. As DNA, the CDR3 is TGTGCCACGGGGGGACTAGCGGGGCCCCTCCCATACAATGAGCAGTTCTTC. It is translated as CATGGLAGPLPYNEQFF. Full variable domain (remainder filled in from reference TRBV7-2 and TRBJ2-1): GAGVSQSPSNKVTEKGKDVELRCDPISGHTALYWYRQSLGQGLEFLIYFQGNSAPDKSGLPSDRFSAERTGGSVSTLTIQRTQQEDSAVYLCATGGLAGPLPYNEQFFGPGTRLTVL.

The chain carries TRBV29-1 and TRBJ2-1, with 9 bases matching TRBD2. The V gene's germline CDR1 is SQVTM and CDR2 ANQGSEA. The CDR3 runs 14 residues. With 6 bases clipped from V and 7 bases from J, the junction kept 10 bases outside the gene matches. The CDR3 is CSVAGLAVSNEQFF. The CDR3 region has the DNA TGCAGCGTCGCGGGACTAGCCGTTTCGAATGAGCAGTTCTTC.

The gene calls are TRBV5-1 and TRBJ2-1; 15 positions match TRBD2. V trimming: 3 bases; J trimming: 7 bases; junction bases outside the gene matches: 2. Germline V lookup: CDR1 SGHRS, CDR2 YFSETQ. This CDR3 comprises 15 residues. CDR3: CASSYGTSGRNEQFF. CDR3 in DNA: TGCGCCAGCAGCTACGGGACTAGCGGGAGGAATGAGCAGTTCTTC.

The chain recombines TRBV6-5 with TRBJ2-3; 7 bases agree with TRBD2. Trimming removed 2 bases from V and 6 bases from J; junction bases left unmatched: 8. Germline V gene sequence: CDR1 MNHEY, CDR2 SVGAGI. The CDR3 is 15 residues long. CDR3 nucleotides: TGTGCCAGCAGTTACGGCGCGGGGGTTTGGGATACGCAGTATTTT. It yields the protein CASSYGAGVWDTQYF.

The J gene is TRBJ2-1, the V gene TRBV7-2; 9 bases line up with TRBD2. This CDR3 has 16 residues. V shed 5 bases, J shed 9 bases, and the junction held 14 bases outside the gene matches. Germline V gene data show CDR1 as SGHTA and CDR2 as FQGNSA. Here the CDR3 reads CASSPAGGLEDFEQFF. CDR3 DNA: TGTGCCAGCAGCCCGGCGGGGGGGCTGGAGGATTTTGAGCAGTTCTTC.

A note on this clone: Within the sample, other DNA sequences also encode this same CDR3. The chain links TRBV3-1 (or the pseudogene TRBV3-2) to TRBJ1-4; D unclear. V dropped 5 bases and J dropped 0 bases, with 7 bases sitting between them. This CDR3 has 14 residues. Germline-derived CDR1 and CDR2 are LGHDT and YNNKEL (reference sequence). The CDR3 here is CASSTRATNEKLFF. The CDR3 DNA is TGTGCCAGCAGCACCCGCGCAACTAATGAAAAACTGTTTTTT.

The chain couples TRBV6-6 to TRBJ2-6; no reliable D call. The V and J ends lost 0 bases and 2 bases respectively, with 5 bases between them. Germline V CDR1 and CDR2: MNHNY, SVGAGI (reference sequence). The CDR3 is 15 amino acids. CDR3 bases: TGTGCCAGCAGTTACTCCTTCGCTGGGGCCAACGTCCTGACTTTC. As protein: CASSYSFAGANVLTF.

V usage is TRBV5-1 and J usage is TRBJ2-2; D ambiguous. Looked up from germline, CDR1 is SGHRS and CDR2 is YFSETQ. This CDR3 has 15 residues. Trimming stripped 1 base from V and 1 base from J, with 8 bases between. The CDR3 loop reads CASSLKPLNTGELFF. The CDR3 region has the DNA TGCGCCAGCAGCTTGAAGCCTCTGAACACCGGGGAGCTGTTTTTT.

The chain has TRBV27 and TRBJ2-5, with D possibly matching TRBD2 (6 bases). Trimming removed 6 bases at V and 5 bases at J, with 25 bases between. CDR1 MNHEY and CDR2 SMNVEV come from the germline V gene (reference sequence). This CDR3 is 17 amino acids long. CDR3 DNA sequence: TGTGCCAGCAGGCAAAGTAGCGGAACCCAACCGGGGGAGACCCAGTACTTC. Translation gives CASRQSSGTQPGETQYF.

The gene calls are TRBV6-2 or TRBV6-3 and TRBJ2-1; the match to TRBD2 covers 10 bases. This CDR3 spans 19 amino acids. V was pared by 2 bases and J by 0 bases, with 10 bases of the junction left unmatched. Germline lookup yields CDR1 MNHEY and CDR2 SVGEGT. The CDR3: CASSYRWGLASSSYNEQFF. Here the CDR3 DNA reads TGTGCCAGCAGTTACCGATGGGGACTAGCGTCGAGCTCCTACAATGAGCAGTTCTTC.

The V and J genes are TRBV4-3 and TRBJ2-1, with 7 bases lining up with TRBD2. The germline V gene has CDR1 LGHNA and CDR2 YSLEER. V was clipped by 4 bases and J by 1 base; unmatched bases: 4. The CDR3 runs 15 residues. CDR3 nucleotide sequence: TGCGCCAGCAGCCGTAGCGGGTGGTCCTACAATGAGCAGTTCTTC. It yields the protein CASSRSGWSYNEQFF.